These T cell receptor beta chains were read from a single sample in a study of CD8 T cells in ankylosing spondylitis. TCRdb re-derived calls from the 5' RACE reads in MiXCR, one entry per CDR3 protein. The table includes some 120,000 distinct CDR3 sequences, around 13% detected once. Sequenced material: blood, either unsorted or a sorted T cell fraction (not recorded which). The receptors here all came from a female donor with ankylosing spondylitis or in good health (not recorded which). Both conserved end residues are part of each CDR3. D genes are given only for firm matches. Size is stated for part of the rows, as once, few or many counts, or as a class when the clone is expanded.

v_gene	d_gene	j_gene	abundance	CDR3nt	CDR3aa
TRBV15	-	TRBJ2-1	many	TGTGCCACCAGCAGAGATCGGGTACGTGGGCTACCGACGGACAATGAGCAGTTCTTC	CATSRDRVRGLPTDNEQFF
TRBV11-2	-	TRBJ2-7	few	TGTGCCAGCAGCCCCTTGTTAGGACCCTACGAGCAGTACTTC	CASSPLLGPYEQYF
TRBV6-5	-	TRBJ1-2	many	TGTGCCAGCAGTTACTCAGGCAGGGTCGGCTATGGCTACACCTTC	CASSYSGRVGYGYTF
TRBV12-3/TRBV12-4	TRBD1	TRBJ2-5	few	TGTGCCAGCAGCCGGACAGGGGCGGAGACCCAGTACTTC	CASSRTGAETQYF
TRBV12-3/TRBV12-4	TRBD1	TRBJ2-2	-	TGTGCCAGCAGCCCTTGGGACAGGGTCGAAGACGGGGAGCTGTTTTTT	CASSPWDRVEDGELFF
TRBV20-1	TRBD2	TRBJ2-1	many	TGCAGTGCTAGAGACGTAGCGGGAAGCTCCTACAATGAGCAGTTCTTC	CSARDVAGSSYNEQFF
TRBV6-5	-	TRBJ2-3	many	TGTGCCAGCAGTTCTTTCGGTCGGCACCTAACAAATACGCAGTATTTT	CASSSFGRHLTNTQYF
TRBV5-1	TRBD1	TRBJ2-7	-	TGCGCCAGCAGACAGGACAGGGGAGAGCAGTACTTC	CASRQDRGEQYF
TRBV10-3	TRBD1	TRBJ1-5	many	TGTGCCATCAGTGACGGAGCCGGGACAGATGATCAGCCCCAGCATTTT	CAISDGAGTDDQPQHF
TRBV27	TRBD1	TRBJ1-2	-	TGTGCCAGCAGTTTGAGACAGGGCTTTGGCTACACCTTC	CASSLRQGFGYTF
TRBV12-3/TRBV12-4	-	TRBJ2-1	-	TGTGCCAGCACTTACGGGGGAACAAGCTCCTACAATGAGCAGTTCTTC	CASTYGGTSSYNEQFF
TRBV19	-	TRBJ2-3	-	TGTGCCAGTAGTCCCGACAGGACAGATACGCAGTATTTT	CASSPDRTDTQYF
TRBV5-5	TRBD1	TRBJ1-2	few	TGTGCCAGCAGCCCGGGACAGGGAATCGACTATGGCTACACCTTC	CASSPGQGIDYGYTF
TRBV3-1	-	TRBJ2-3	many	TGTGCCAGCAGCCACCTCCGGGCTACTGCGGATACGCAGTATTTT	CASSHLRATADTQYF
TRBV27	-	TRBJ1-5	many	TGTGCCAGCACCAGTAAGCATTTT	CASTSKHF
TRBV28	TRBD1	TRBJ2-7	-	TGTGCCAGCAGTTTTACGAGACAGGGGTTCTACGAGCAGTACTTC	CASSFTRQGFYEQYF
TRBV20-1	-	TRBJ2-4	many	TGCAGTGCCCGTGGGTCCTACGAGGACATTCAGTACTTC	CSARGSYEDIQYF
TRBV20-1	TRBD2	TRBJ2-1	many	TGCAGTGCCCCAAGAGGTCTAGCGGTATACAATGAGCAGTTCTTC	CSAPRGLAVYNEQFF
TRBV5-1	TRBD1	TRBJ2-2	few	TGCGCCAGCAGCTCCAGGACAGGGGGCGCGTTACGGTCCGGGGAGCTGTTTTTT	CASSSRTGGALRSGELFF
TRBV5-6	TRBD2	TRBJ2-3	-	TGTGCCAGCGGGGGGACTAGCGGGGAGTCGGATACGCAGTATTTT	CASGGTSGESDTQYF
TRBV29-1	-	TRBJ2-1	many	TGCAGCGTTGAAGATCTTCGACAGCATCCCAATGAGCAGTTCTTC	CSVEDLRQHPNEQFF
TRBV28	TRBD2	TRBJ2-7	-	TGTGCCAGCAGTCTAGCGGGTCTCCTAGGGGGCGAGCAGTACTTC	CASSLAGLLGGEQYF
TRBV5-1	-	TRBJ2-2	-	TGCGCCAGCAGCTTGGGGCGGACCTCCACCGGGGAGCTGTTTTTT	CASSLGRTSTGELFF
TRBV20-1	-	TRBJ2-3	many	TGCAGTGCTAGAACGGGGACAGATACGCAGTATTTT	CSARTGTDTQYF
TRBV4-1	-	TRBJ1-5	many	TGCGCCAGCAGCCAAGCGGGGTTAAGCAATCAGCCCCAGCATTTT	CASSQAGLSNQPQHF
TRBV12-3/TRBV12-4	TRBD1	TRBJ1-6	many	TGTGCCAGCAGTCCCCGGGACAGGGATAATTCACCCCTCCACTTT	CASSPRDRDNSPLHF
TRBV7-3	TRBD2	TRBJ2-3	few	TGTGCCAGCAGCTCCGGACTAGCTTCCGATACGCAGTATTTT	CASSSGLASDTQYF
TRBV7-9	-	TRBJ2-7	-	TGTGCCAGCAGCTTAGAGCCAGGGCCCTACGAGCAGTACTTC	CASSLEPGPYEQYF
TRBV10-2	-	TRBJ2-1	many	TGCGCCAGCAGAGCGGTGAGCTCCTACAATGAGCAGTTCTTC	CASRAVSSYNEQFF
TRBV20-1	-	TRBJ2-1	few	TGCAGTGCTAGAACCACCTACAATGAGCAGTTCTTC	CSARTTYNEQFF
TRBV5-1	-	TRBJ2-1	many	TGCGCCAGCAGCTTGACGGGAGACGAATACAATGAGCAGTTCTTC	CASSLTGDEYNEQFF
TRBV6-6	-	TRBJ1-4	-	TGTGCCAGCAAAACAGGGGAAAAACTGTTTTTT	CASKTGEKLFF